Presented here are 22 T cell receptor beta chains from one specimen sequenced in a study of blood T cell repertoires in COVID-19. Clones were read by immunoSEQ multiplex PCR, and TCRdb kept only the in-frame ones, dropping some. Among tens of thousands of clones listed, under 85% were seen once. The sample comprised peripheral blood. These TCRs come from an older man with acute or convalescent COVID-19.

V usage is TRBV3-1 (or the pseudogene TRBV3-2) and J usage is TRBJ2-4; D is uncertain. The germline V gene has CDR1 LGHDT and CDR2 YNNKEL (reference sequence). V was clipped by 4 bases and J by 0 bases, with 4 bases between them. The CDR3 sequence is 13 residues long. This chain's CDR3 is CASSLRAKNIQYF. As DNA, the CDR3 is TGTGCCAGCAGCCTCCGAGCCAAAAACATTCAGTACTTC.

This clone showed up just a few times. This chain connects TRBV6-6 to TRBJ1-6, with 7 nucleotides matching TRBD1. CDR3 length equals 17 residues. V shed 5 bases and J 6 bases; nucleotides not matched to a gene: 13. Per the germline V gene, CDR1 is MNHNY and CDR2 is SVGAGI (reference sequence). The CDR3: CASSRSRTGLTNSPLHF. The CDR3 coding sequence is TGTGCCAGCAGTCGATCTCGGACAGGTTTAACTAATTCACCCCTCCACTTT.

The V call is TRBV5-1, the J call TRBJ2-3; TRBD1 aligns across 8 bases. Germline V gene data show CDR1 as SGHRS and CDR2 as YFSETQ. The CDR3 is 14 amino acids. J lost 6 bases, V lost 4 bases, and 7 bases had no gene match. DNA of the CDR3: TGCGCCAGCAGCCATGGACAGGGTGGGGATACGCAGTATTTT. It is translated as CASSHGQGGDTQYF. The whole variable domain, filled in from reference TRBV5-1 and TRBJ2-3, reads KAGVTQTPRYLIKTRGQQVTLSCSPISGHRSVSWYQQTPGQGLQFLFEYFSETQRNKGNFPGRFSGRQFSNSRSEMNVSTLELGDSALYLCASSHGQGGDTQYFGPGTRLTVL.

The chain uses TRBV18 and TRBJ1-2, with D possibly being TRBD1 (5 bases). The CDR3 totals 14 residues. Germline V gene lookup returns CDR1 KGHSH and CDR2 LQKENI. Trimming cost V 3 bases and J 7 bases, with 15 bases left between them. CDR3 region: CASSPDPGEGGYTF. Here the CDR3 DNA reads TGTGCCAGCTCACCGGATCCGGGGGAGGGTGGCTACACCTTC.

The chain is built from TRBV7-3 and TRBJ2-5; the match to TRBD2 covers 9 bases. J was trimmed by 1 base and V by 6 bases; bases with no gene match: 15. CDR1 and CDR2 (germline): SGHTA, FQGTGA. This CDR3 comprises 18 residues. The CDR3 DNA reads TGTGCCAGCAGTCCCCCGTTGGATCAGCGGGGGGTCCAAGAGACCCAGTACTTC. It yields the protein CASSPPLDQRGVQETQYF.

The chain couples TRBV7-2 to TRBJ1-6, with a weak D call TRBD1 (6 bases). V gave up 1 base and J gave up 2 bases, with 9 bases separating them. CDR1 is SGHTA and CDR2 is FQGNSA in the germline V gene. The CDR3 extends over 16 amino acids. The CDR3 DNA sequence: TGTGCCAGCAGCTTAGGAGGGGGAGCCTATAATTCACCCCTCCACTTT. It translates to CASSLGGGAYNSPLHF.

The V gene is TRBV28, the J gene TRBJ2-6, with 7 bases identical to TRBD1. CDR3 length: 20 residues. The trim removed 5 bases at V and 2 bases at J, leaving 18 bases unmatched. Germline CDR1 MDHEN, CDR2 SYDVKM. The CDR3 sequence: CASSKGKFGDSPPGANVLTF. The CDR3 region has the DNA TGTGCCAGCAGTAAAGGGAAGTTTGGGGACAGCCCCCCTGGGGCCAACGTCCTGACTTTC. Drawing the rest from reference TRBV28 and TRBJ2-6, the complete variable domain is DVKVTQSSRYLVKRTGEKVFLECVQDMDHENMFWYRQDPGLGLRLIYFSYDVKMKEKGDIPEGYSVSREKKERFSLILESASTNQTSMYLCASSKGKFGDSPPGANVLTFGAGSRLTVL.

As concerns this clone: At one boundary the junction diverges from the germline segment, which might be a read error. As DNA, the CDR3 is TGTGCCTCCAGGAGCTCCTATAATTCACCCCTCCACTTT. Amino acid sequence: CASRSSYNSPLHF. The rearrangement uses TRBV15 and TRBJ1-6, with D uncertain. Germline loops: CDR1 LNHNV, CDR2 YYDKDF (reference sequence). CDR3 length equals 13 residues.

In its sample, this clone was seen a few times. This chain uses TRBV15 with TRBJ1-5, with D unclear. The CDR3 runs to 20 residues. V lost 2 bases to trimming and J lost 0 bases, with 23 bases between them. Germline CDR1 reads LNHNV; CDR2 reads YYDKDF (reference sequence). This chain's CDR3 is CATSRHKERTSRYSNQPQHF. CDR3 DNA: TGTGCCACCAGCAGACACAAGGAGAGGACTTCCCGTTATAGCAATCAGCCCCAGCATTTT.

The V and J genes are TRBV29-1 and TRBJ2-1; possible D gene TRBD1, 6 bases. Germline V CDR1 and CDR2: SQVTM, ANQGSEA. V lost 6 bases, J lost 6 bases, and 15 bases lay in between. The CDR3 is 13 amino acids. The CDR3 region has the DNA TGCAGCGTCGTGCAGGGGTATGTCAATGAGCAGTTCTTC. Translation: CSVVQGYVNEQFF.

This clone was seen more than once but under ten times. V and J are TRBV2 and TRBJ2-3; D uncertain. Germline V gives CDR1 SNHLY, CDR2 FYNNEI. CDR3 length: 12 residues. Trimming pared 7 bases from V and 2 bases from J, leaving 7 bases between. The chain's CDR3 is CASTGFTDTQYF. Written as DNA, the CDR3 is TGTGCCAGCACGGGTTTCACAGATACGCAGTATTTT.

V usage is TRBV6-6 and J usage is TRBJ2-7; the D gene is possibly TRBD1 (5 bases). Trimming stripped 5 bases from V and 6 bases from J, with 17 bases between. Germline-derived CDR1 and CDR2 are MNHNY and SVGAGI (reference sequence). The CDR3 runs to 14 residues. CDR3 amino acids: CASSPTRGKGEQYF. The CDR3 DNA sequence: TGTGCCAGCAGTCCAACAAGGGGCAAGGGCGAGCAGTACTTC.

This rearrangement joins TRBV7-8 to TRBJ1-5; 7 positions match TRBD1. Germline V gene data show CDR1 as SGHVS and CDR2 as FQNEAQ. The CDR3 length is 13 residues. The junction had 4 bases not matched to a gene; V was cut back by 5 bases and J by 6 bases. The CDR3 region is CASSPDRTQPQHF. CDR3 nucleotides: TGTGCCAGCAGCCCGGACAGGACTCAGCCCCAGCATTTT.

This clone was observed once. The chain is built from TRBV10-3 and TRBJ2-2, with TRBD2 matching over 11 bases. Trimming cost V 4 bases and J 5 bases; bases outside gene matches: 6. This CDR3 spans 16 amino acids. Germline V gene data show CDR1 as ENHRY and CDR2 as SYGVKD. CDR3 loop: CAISGLAGGQTGELFF. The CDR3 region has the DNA TGTGCCATCAGTGGCCTAGCGGGGGGTCAGACCGGGGAGCTGTTTTTT.

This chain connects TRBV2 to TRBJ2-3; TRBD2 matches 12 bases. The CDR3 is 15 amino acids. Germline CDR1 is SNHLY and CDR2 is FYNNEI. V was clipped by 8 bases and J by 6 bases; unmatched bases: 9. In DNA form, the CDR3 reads TGTGCCAGCCAGATTCTAGCGGGGGGGAAGGATACGCAGTATTTT. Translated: CASQILAGGKDTQYF.

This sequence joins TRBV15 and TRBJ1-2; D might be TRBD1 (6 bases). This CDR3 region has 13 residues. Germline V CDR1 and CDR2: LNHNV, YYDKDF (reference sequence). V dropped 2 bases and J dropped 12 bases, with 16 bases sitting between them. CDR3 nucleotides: TGTGCCACCAGCAGAACGCCGACACAGGGAAACACCTTC. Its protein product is CATSRTPTQGNTF.

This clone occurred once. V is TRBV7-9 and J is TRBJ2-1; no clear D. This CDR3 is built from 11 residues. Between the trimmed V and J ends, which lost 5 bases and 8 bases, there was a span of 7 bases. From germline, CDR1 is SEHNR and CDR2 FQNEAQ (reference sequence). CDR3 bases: TGTGCCAGCAGCCGCGGCGATGAGCAGTTCTTC. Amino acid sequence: CASSRGDEQFF. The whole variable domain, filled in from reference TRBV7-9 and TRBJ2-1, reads DTGVSQNPRHKITKRGQNVTFRCDPISEHNRLYWYRQTLGQGPEFLTYFQNEAQLEKSRLLSDRFSAERPKGSFSTLEIQRTEQGDSAMYLCASSRGDEQFFGPGTRLTVL.

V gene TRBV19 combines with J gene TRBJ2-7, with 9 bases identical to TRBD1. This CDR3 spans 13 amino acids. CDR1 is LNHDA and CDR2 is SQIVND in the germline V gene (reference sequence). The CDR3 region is CGATGTGNYEQYF. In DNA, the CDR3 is TGTGGGGCAACCGGGACAGGGAACTACGAGCAGTACTTC.

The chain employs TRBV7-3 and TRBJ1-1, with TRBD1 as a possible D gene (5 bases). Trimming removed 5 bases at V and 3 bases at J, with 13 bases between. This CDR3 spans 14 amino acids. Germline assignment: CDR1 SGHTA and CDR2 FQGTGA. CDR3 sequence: CASSAVGGDTEAFF. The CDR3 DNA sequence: TGTGCCAGCAGCGCCGTTGGGGGGGACACTGAAGCTTTCTTT.

CDR3: CASSLLGLAGRSQFF. DNA of the CDR3: TGTGCCAGCAGCCTACTCGGACTAGCGGGGCGGTCACAGTTCTTC. The chain links TRBV3-1 (or the pseudogene TRBV3-2) to TRBJ2-1, with 12 bases matching TRBD2. V lost 4 bases to trimming and J lost 13 bases; unmatched junction nucleotides: 11. The CDR3 covers 15 residues. The germline V gene has CDR1 LGHDT and CDR2 YNNKEL (reference sequence).

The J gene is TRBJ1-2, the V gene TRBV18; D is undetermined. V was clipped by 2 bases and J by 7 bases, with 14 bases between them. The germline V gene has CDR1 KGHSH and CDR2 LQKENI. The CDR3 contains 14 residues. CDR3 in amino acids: CASSPGPGMVGYTF. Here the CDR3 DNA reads TGTGCCAGCTCACCAGGTCCGGGGATGGTTGGCTACACCTTC.

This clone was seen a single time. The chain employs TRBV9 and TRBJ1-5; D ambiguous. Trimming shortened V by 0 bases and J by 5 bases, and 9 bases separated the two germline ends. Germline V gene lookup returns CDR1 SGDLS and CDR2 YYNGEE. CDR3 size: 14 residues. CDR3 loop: CASSVDSSDQPQHF. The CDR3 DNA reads TGTGCCAGCAGCGTAGACAGCTCCGATCAGCCCCAGCATTTT.